A single sample is the source of the 24 T cell receptor beta chains below, sequenced in a study of Tregs in tolerant kidney transplant recipients. Repertoires were generated with immunoSEQ multiplex PCR, while TCRdb's copy carries only in-frame clones and drops some. Of roughly 66,000 clones listed, more than 90% are singletons. The sample in question was CD8+ T cells from blood, obtained before the transplant. The receptors derive from a human donor who received a combined kidney and bone marrow transplant.

This rearrangement joins TRBV2 to TRBJ2-5; TRBD2 might be the D (8 bases). Germline V gene lookup returns CDR1 SNHLY and CDR2 FYNNEI. The CDR3 is 18 residues long. Trimming left V 2 bases short and J 0 bases short, with 19 bases between. Written as DNA, the CDR3 is TGTGCCAGCAGTGAAAACGGGAGGGCAGGGGGGTACCAAGAGACCCAGTACTTC. Encoded protein: CASSENGRAGGYQETQYF.

V gene TRBV7-8 combines with J gene TRBJ2-3, with 10 bases that match TRBD2. Germline loops: CDR1 SGHVS, CDR2 FQNEAQ. The CDR3 is 16 residues long. The V gene end was trimmed by 3 bases and the J gene end by 5 bases; junction bases not matched to a gene: 8. CDR3 coding DNA: TGTGCCAGCAGCTTCAGTCTAGCGGGAGTTGTAGATACGCAGTATTTT. The encoded protein is CASSFSLAGVVDTQYF.

The chain combines TRBV5-8 with TRBJ2-7; D possibly corresponds to TRBD1 (5 bases). This CDR3 contains 12 residues. Germline values: CDR1 SGHTS, CDR2 YDEGEE. Trimming took off 3 bases at V and 4 bases at J, with 8 bases between the two ends. In nucleotides, the CDR3 is TGTGCCAGCAGCTCTCAGGGTTACGAGCAGTACTTC. Amino acid sequence: CASSSQGYEQYF.

The CDR3 DNA follows: TGTGCCAGCAGCTTGGTGGCAGGGGATTACAATGAGCAGTTCTTC. This translates into CASSLVAGDYNEQFF. The gene calls are TRBV5-4 and TRBJ2-1; D perhaps matches TRBD1 (6 bases). V lost 0 bases and J lost 4, with 11 bases in between. Germline assignment: CDR1 SGHNT and CDR2 YYREEE (reference sequence). The CDR3 covers 15 residues.

This chain links TRBV27 with TRBJ1-2; 8 bases are a match to TRBD1. The CDR3 consists of 14 residues. V gave up 5 bases and J gave up 4 bases; unmatched junction bases: 6. Germline V lookup: CDR1 MNHEY, CDR2 SMNVEV (reference sequence). The CDR3 is CASSPTGDGYGYTF. CDR3 bases: TGTGCCAGCAGTCCGACAGGGGACGGCTATGGCTACACCTTC.

This clone has a single count. This chain joins TRBV7-6 and TRBJ1-3; D may be TRBD1 (6 bases). The CDR3 consists of 16 residues. The V end lost 1 base, the J end lost 3 bases, and 13 bases lay between the germline ends. Germline-derived CDR1 and CDR2 are SGHVS and FNYEAQ. CDR3 nucleotides: TGTGCCAGCAGCTTAGGATGGGGGCAAGTTGGAAACACCATATATTTT. Translating gives CASSLGWGQVGNTIYF.

The genes are TRBV5-5 and TRBJ2-7; 7 bases are shared with TRBD2. This CDR3 is built from 14 residues. Germline CDR1 is SGHKS and CDR2 is YYEKEE (reference sequence). Trimming at V came to 3 bases and at J to 3 bases, leaving 6 bases not matched to a gene. This CDR3 is CASSSGGEYYEQYF. DNA of the CDR3: TGTGCCAGCAGCTCGGGGGGAGAATACTACGAGCAGTACTTC.

J is TRBJ2-7 and V is TRBV4-3; 9 bases fit TRBD2. Germline V lookup: CDR1 LGHNA, CDR2 YSLEER. The ends lost 1 base at V and 3 bases at J; junction bases unmatched: 13. CDR3 size: 18 residues. The CDR3 loop is CASSQALSLAGAGYEQYF. CDR3 DNA sequence: TGCGCCAGCAGCCAAGCCCTGTCGTTAGCGGGGGCCGGCTACGAGCAGTACTTC.

The rearrangement links TRBV10-2 to TRBJ1-1; D is perhaps TRBD1 (6 bases). CDR3 size: 13 residues. The V end lost 5 bases, the J end lost 3 bases, and 10 bases lay between the germline ends. Per the germline V gene, CDR1 is WSHSY and CDR2 is SAAADI. The CDR3 bases are TGCGCCAGCAGTCCACAGGGATACACTGAAGCTTTCTTT. Translated, it gives CASSPQGYTEAFF.

The rearrangement joins TRBV10-3 to TRBJ2-7; TRBD1 matches 9 bases. V gave up 4 bases and J gave up 5 bases; unmatched junction bases: 12. Germline loops: CDR1 ENHRY, CDR2 SYGVKD. The CDR3 extends over 16 amino acids. The CDR3 sequence is CAISVADRGLSDEQYF. The CDR3 DNA reads as TGTGCCATCAGTGTGGCCGACAGGGGGTTATCAGACGAGCAGTACTTC.

The table lists this clone with a count of one. The sample contains more than one DNA sequence encoding this CDR3. The genes are TRBV30 and TRBJ2-4, with 10 bases identical to TRBD2. This CDR3 is built from 15 residues. In germline, CDR1 is GTSNPN, CDR2 SVGIG (reference sequence). V lost 1 base, J lost 1 base, and 1 base stayed unmatched. Written as DNA, the CDR3 is TGTGCCTGGAGTGAACTAGCGGGGGCCAAAAACATTCAGTACTTC. Encoded protein: CAWSELAGAKNIQYF.

The chain has TRBV2 and TRBJ2-5, with 7 bases lining up with TRBD2. The CDR3 consists of 13 residues. With V trimmed by 8 bases and J by 3 bases, 6 bases remained unmatched. Germline-derived CDR1 and CDR2 are SNHLY and FYNNEI. The CDR3 region has the DNA TGTGCCAGCCACGAGGCGGGGGAAGAGACCCAGTACTTC. It codes for CASHEAGEETQYF.

This clone has a single count. This chain links TRBV4-3 with TRBJ2-7; the D gene is possibly TRBD2 (5 bases). V gave up 0 bases and J gave up 10 bases, with 16 bases separating them. The CDR3 runs to 14 residues. Germline V gene sequence: CDR1 LGHNA, CDR2 YSLEER. The CDR3 loop is CASSQDSGVGGQYF. CDR3 nucleotides: TGCGCCAGCAGCCAAGACAGCGGTGTTGGCGGACAGTACTTC.

The CDR3 sequence is CASSLTSGGSYEQFF. CDR3 coding DNA: TGTGCCAGCAGCTTGACTAGCGGGGGGTCATATGAGCAGTTCTTC. The rearrangement links TRBV7-9 to TRBJ2-1, with 13 positions matching TRBD2. V lost 3 bases to trimming and J lost 8 bases; unmatched junction nucleotides: 4. CDR1 and CDR2 from the germline V gene are SEHNR and FQNEAQ (reference sequence). The CDR3 spans 15 residues.

The genes are TRBV5-6 and TRBJ2-1; 7 positions match TRBD2. Losses at the gene ends were 4 bases for V and 4 bases for J; bases not matched to a gene: 11. The CDR3 extends over 16 amino acids. CDR1 is SGHDT, CDR2 YYEEEE, per germline. This CDR3 is CASSGEAGAFYNEQFF. CDR3 in DNA: TGTGCCAGCAGCGGGGAGGCGGGAGCCTTTTACAATGAGCAGTTCTTC.

For this clone: The sample contains more than one DNA sequence encoding this CDR3. This sequence joins TRBV27 and TRBJ2-3; D remains unclear. Trimming removed 6 bases from V and 2 bases from J, with 3 bases in between. The CDR3 runs 11 residues. Germline V lookup: CDR1 MNHEY, CDR2 SMNVEV (reference sequence). CDR3 DNA: TGTGCCAGCAGGTACACAGATACGCAGTATTTT. Translated, it gives CASRYTDTQYF.

V usage is TRBV7-3 and J usage is TRBJ1-2, with D tentatively TRBD1 (5 bases). Germline V lookup: CDR1 SGHTA, CDR2 FQGTGA. The V end lost 2 bases, the J end lost 8 bases, and 12 bases lay between the germline ends. This CDR3 contains 13 residues. CDR3 nucleotides: TGTGCCAGCAGCTTAGACCAGGGCTCGGGCTACACCTTC. Amino acid sequence: CASSLDQGSGYTF. The full variable domain, completed using reference TRBV7-3 and TRBJ1-2, is GAGVSQTPSNKVTEKGKYVELRCDPISGHTALYWYRQSLGQGPEFLIYFQGTGAADDSGLPNDRFFAVRPEGSVSTLKIQRTERGDSAVYLCASSLDQGSGYTFGSGTRLTVV.

The genes are TRBV11-2 and TRBJ2-1; tentative D call: TRBD1 (6 bases). This CDR3 contains 15 residues. Germline loops: CDR1 SGHAT, CDR2 FQNNGV. Deletions cut 5 bases from V and 2 bases from J, with 13 bases between. The CDR3 DNA follows: TGTGCCAGCAGCCCTACAGGGAAGACCTACAATGAGCAGTTCTTC. Protein sequence: CASSPTGKTYNEQFF.

The chain links TRBV6-1 to TRBJ2-1, with TRBD2 matching 9 bases. The CDR3 totals 17 residues. V shed 4 bases, J shed 6 bases, and the junction held 13 bases outside the gene matches. Germline loops: CDR1 MNHNS, CDR2 SASEGT. CDR3 protein: CASSVMRGGRFSNEQFF. The DNA of the CDR3 is TGTGCCAGCAGTGTGATGCGGGGGGGGCGATTCTCCAATGAGCAGTTCTTC.

V gene TRBV13 combines with J gene TRBJ2-7; possibly TRBD2 for D (5 bases). Trimming took 5 bases from V and 1 from J, leaving 21 bases between them. The CDR3 runs to 17 residues. The germline V gene encodes CDR1 PRHDT and CDR2 FYEKMQ (reference sequence). The CDR3: CASSRGATRPQSYEQYF. The CDR3 bases are TGTGCCAGCAGCCGCGGCGCTACTAGGCCACAGTCCTACGAGCAGTACTTC.

V gene TRBV7-3 combines with J gene TRBJ1-1; D is perhaps TRBD1 (5 bases). The CDR3 is 12 amino acids. Germline V CDR1 and CDR2: SGHTA, FQGTGA. Deletions cut 4 bases from V and 5 bases from J, with 8 bases between. CDR3 loop: CASSSGGTEAFF. The CDR3 DNA sequence: TGTGCCAGCAGCTCCGGGGGAACTGAAGCTTTCTTT. Drawing the rest from reference TRBV7-3 and TRBJ1-1, the complete variable domain is GAGVSQTPSNKVTEKGKYVELRCDPISGHTALYWYRQSLGQGPEFLIYFQGTGAADDSGLPNDRFFAVRPEGSVSTLKIQRTERGDSAVYLCASSSGGTEAFFGQGTRLTVV.

The chain uses TRBV7-2 and TRBJ2-7; D might be TRBD1 (7 bases). This CDR3 is 13 amino acids long. V lost 5 bases and J lost 3, with 11 bases in between. Germline assignment: CDR1 SGHTA and CDR2 FQGNSA. The CDR3 sequence is CASSLRGVYEQYF. CDR3 coding DNA: TGTGCCAGCAGCCTCAGGGGGGTCTACGAGCAGTACTTC.

V is TRBV7-9 and J is TRBJ1-2; 9 bases fit TRBD1. Trimming cost V 5 bases and J 8 bases; bases outside gene matches: 12. The CDR3 length is 15 residues. In germline, CDR1 is SEHNR, CDR2 FQNEAQ (reference sequence). The CDR3 bases are TGTGCCAGCAGCCCTCCGGGACAGGGACACGAAGGCTACACCTTC. As protein: CASSPPGQGHEGYTF.

The chain recombines TRBV10-3 with TRBJ2-7; D may be TRBD2 (6 bases). The germline CDR1 and CDR2 sequences are ENHRY and SYGVKD. V lost 7 bases and J 5 bases, leaving 15 bases between the germline ends. This CDR3 region has 13 residues. The CDR3 DNA is TGTGCCATCACCCCCGGTCGGGGGAACGAGCAGTACTTC. This encodes CAITPGRGNEQYF.